This T cell receptor (beta chain) was documented in a study of cytomegalovirus exposure and HLA in healthy donors (dated by TCRdb to 2016 to 2017). Broadly, across the study: An earlier analysis of approximately 590 of the donors reported 250 to 300 Gb of sequence data and 117 million unique TCR beta sequences from 190 million or so T cells. An early release that covered approximately 600 HLA-typed donors contained approximately 300 gigabases of sequencing data and 75 million to 100 million unique TCR sequences. Of the 300 to 500 genotyped donors, 81% were placed in the genetic ancestry cluster associated with self-reported Caucasian donors. The study was designed to test whether signatures of past pathogen exposure could be identified by cataloging public T cell receptors. Using immunosequencing, the study profiled T cell repertoires from some 670 subjects and related those repertoires to cytomegalovirus serostatus. Along with the approximately 600-subject first cohort, a separate validation cohort of about 110 different subjects was used. To predict cytomegalovirus infection status, the study combined high-throughput TCR immunosequencing, statistical association of individual TCRs with disease status, and machine learning. To study patterns of TCR occurrence, a later analysis re-analyzed previously published TCR beta repertoires from 600 to 750 donors and added high-resolution HLA genotyping. Rather than using new phenotypic data, the later analysis identified candidate immune exposures from TCR beta sequences and from how often those sequences occurred across donors. An earlier analysis of several hundred of the donors used high-throughput TCR beta sequencing to judge whether each TCR beta V gene segment behaved as functional or pseudogenic. Donor age, sex, ethnicity and CMV serostatus were compiled together with the repertoire data. In a later genetic analysis, genome-wide SNP genotypes for about three fifths of the 666 donors were used, and that subset was treated as a discovery cohort. All discovery cohort repertoires had been generated using a single sequencing platform. Both class I and class II loci were covered by HLA typing, at four-digit resolution. Typing coverage differed by locus: A, B, C, DRB1 and DQB1 were typed in about 620-630 donors, DQA1 in approximately 520, DPA1 in around 600, and DPB1 in roughly 470. Several DR-DQ haplotypes were treated as single units for association and clustering because of strong linkage in the cohort. Across around 400 genotyped donors of the cohort, an average of approximately 240,000 unique TCR beta nucleotide sequences per donor were sequenced, and 15% to 20% of those sequences were non-productive. The full study reports these points: In a later analysis, the rate of TCR association differed among HLA loci, with DRB1 alleles having the most associated TCRs and HLA-C alleles having the fewest. In an earlier analysis of 587 of the donors, most TCR beta V segments appeared in productive rearrangements about 87% or about 30% of the time, broadly matching IMGT annotations. Roughly uniform sequencing depth across donors was assumed in presence/absence analyses, although this assumption may not hold. Linkage disequilibrium might explain the correlated functional status among segregating V segments, but an unknown experimental factor could not be excluded. According to a later genetic analysis, donors in an Asian-associated ancestry cluster had fewer N-insertions in productive TCRs than the approximately 650-donor mean. Because counts were too low, roughly 18 rarely observed V segments, including chromosome 9 orphons, were left out of the earlier analysis of some 640 of the donors. In a later analysis, over 15,000 TCR beta sequences were associated with specific HLA alleles at a false discovery rate of 0.05. In a later analysis, HLA-associated TCR beta chains showed more clonal expansion and lower generation probabilities than non-associated chains that were equally common. A cluster of highly shared sequence variants was judged likely to be a technical artifact of the sequencing pipeline. Most CMV-associated TCR beta chains appeared to be HLA-restricted in a later analysis, and the HLA associations seemed to be driven largely by CMV exposure. A later analysis reported that several top co-occurrence clusters appeared linked to parvovirus B19, influenza, CMV and Epstein-Barr virus. The classifier was reported to diagnose cytomegalovirus status with high specificity and sensitivity in both the original and validation cohorts. The cohort was sequenced for TCR beta chains only, and without alpha or paired-chain data the features that could be detected were limited. While some public TCRs were present in many individuals, most TCR sequences turned up only very rarely across donors. A further reported finding was that TCR beta sequences accurately predicted the HLA-A and HLA-B alleles for most subjects in the first cohort. The 87-base-pair reads could not distinguish some IMGT-functional V segments, including TRBV6-2 and TRBV6-3, so those segments were excluded. In the study, around 160 TCR beta chains were listed as associated with cytomegalovirus. In vitro tests confirmed that a few of the cytomegalovirus-associated TCR beta chains recognize cytomegalovirus antigens. It was suggested by the authors that the approach could potentially be generalized to other disease states and immunological phenotypes. CMV serostatus was the only immune exposure information available for the cohort. When HLA alleles, especially DR and DQ, strongly co-occurred, TCR associations were difficult to assign to individual alleles. In a later genetic analysis, a missense DCLRE1C variant was associated with V-gene and J-gene trimming of TCR beta chains, and the association was replicated in an independent cohort. HLA typing was unavailable for some donors at each locus, so association tests used only the typed subset.

Library method: the immunoSEQ multiplex PCR assay. The multiplex PCR relied on a mix of 60 forward primers for TCR Vbeta segments and 13 reverse primers for TCR Jbeta segments. A multiplex PCR assay on genomic DNA amplified the CDR3 region of rearranged TCR beta genes. The amplified TCR beta libraries were sequenced on the Illumina HiSeq System as 87-base-pair reads. Per the source publication's procedure: A later analysis counted some 80 million unique TCR beta chains across the 666 repertoires, and some 11 million of these chains were shared by at least two donors. To remove PCR and sequencing errors, raw reads were error-corrected and collapsed into unique sequences using a nearest-neighbor algorithm that merged closely related sequences. Alignment of CDR3 sequences to IMGT reference sequences was used to assign V, D and J gene segments. For a sequence to be retained, at least a six-nucleotide match to both a V gene segment and a J gene segment was required. Rearrangements were called productive when the CDR3 lacked stop codons and stayed in frame with V and J; all others were non-productive. Following IMGT convention, CDR3 was defined as the stretch from the second conserved V-encoded cysteine to the conserved J-encoded phenylalanine. The earlier analysis of 500 to 600 of the donors excluded sequences that lacked an unambiguous match to a single V gene segment. An earlier analysis of 587 of the donors classified V segments as functional when productive rearrangements were above 56.7% and as segregating when the standard deviation between donors was above 5%. A statistical classification framework was built for diagnosing cytomegalovirus status from the catalog of TCR beta chain sequences. V and J gene assignment, in a later analysis, came from comparing TCR nucleotide sequences with IMGT/GENE-DB human TR gene sequences. Using the TCRdist pipeline, a later analysis assigned CDR3 sequences along with most-parsimonious VDJ recombination scenarios. In a later analysis, each TCR beta chain was defined by its CDR3 amino acid sequence together with its V-gene family, and reads lacking a unique V-gene family were excluded. As a way to deal with suspected cross-contamination and a sequencing artifact, a later analysis dropped hundreds of nucleotide sequences that were highly shared and had low generation probability. In a later analysis, a clonal expansion index for each public chain was calculated from normalized within-repertoire ranks of inferred template counts. In a later analysis, generation probabilities were computed with a VDJ recombination model fitted to out-of-frame rearrangements, and the resulting probabilities were checked against IGoR. Hypergeometric tests were used in a later analysis to score TCR-TCR, TCR-HLA and TCR-CMV co-occurrence, with a repertoire-size bias correction applied to the TCR pairs. To estimate false discovery rates, a later analysis permuted the HLA or CMV assignments 20 times. In a later analysis, co-occurring TCRs were grouped using DBSCAN, with TCRdist sequence similarity added in when clustering inside HLA-allele-positive subsets. Repertoires with fewer than 30,000 or more than 120,000 public chains, plus five repertoires with anomalous nucleotide sharing, were excluded from co-occurrence clustering. TCRdb took this table from immuneACCESS and kept in-frame rearrangements with V and J called. Such tables lack part of the clones; where checked against another copy, unresolved V genes explain under half of the gap, and the rest is unexplained. Clone size and V and J calls were adopted from that table, with D and trimming inferred from the DNA. In this sample the table shows fewer than 200,000 clones, 75% to 80% of which occur a single time. The top ten constitute 2.9% of the sample.

Including the terminal cysteine and phenylalanine, the CDR3 comprises 15 residues. The only DNA kept is the CDR3, 45 bases in frame from the first base. V is trimmed back by 6 bases and J by 9 bases, and the junction contains 7 bases that no gene match accounts for. The germline V gene sets CDR1 to MNHEY and CDR2 to SVGAGI. Of note for this clone: The clone's antigen remains unknown. No base quality information exists; no much larger clone differs at one position.

In total, 666 healthy bone marrow donors made up the cohort. At the time of sampling, every cohort member was nominally healthy, though immune exposures that went unrecorded were likely present. The donor tested CMV seronegative and was one of the 352 seronegative cohort members. Each donor provided a peripheral blood sample, and peripheral blood mononuclear cells were used for TCR beta sequencing. The Qiagen DNeasy Blood Extraction Kit was used to extract genomic DNA from the blood cell samples. Here the chain combines TRBV6-5 and TRBJ2-1; 14 bases in the middle match TRBD2. The clonotype was recovered from a female donor in good health and CMV-seronegative. The source material was PBMCs. The CDR3 protein is CASRKGLAGEGEQFF. The nucleotide sequence reads as follows: TGTGCCAGCAGGAAGGGACTAGCGGGAGAGGGTGAGCAGTTCTTC.